The 30 T cell receptor beta chains reported below all come from one sample, sequenced in a study of blood T cell repertoires in COVID-19. Assay used: immunoSEQ multiplex PCR; TCRdb lists only in-frame clones, some missing. Seen here are 200,000 to 300,000 clones, roughly nine tenths observed once, and the top ten hold around 6.9%. The sample was peripheral blood. Source of these receptors: a man in his 60s who had recovered from COVID-19.

This clone was picked up a small number of times. The rearrangement links TRBV4-2 to TRBJ2-7; 10 nucleotides match TRBD2. Unmatched junction bases numbered 6, after V lost 0 bases and J lost 7 bases. This CDR3 has 15 residues. In germline, CDR1 is LGHNA, CDR2 YNFKEQ. The CDR3 spells CASSQEASGGREQYF. DNA for the CDR3: TGTGCCAGCAGCCAAGAGGCTAGCGGGGGACGAGAGCAGTACTTC.

This clone was recorded only once. The J gene is TRBJ2-7, the V gene TRBV5-6; D unclear. There are 11 residues in the CDR3. V lost 3 bases and J 4 bases, leaving 5 bases between the germline ends. Germline-derived CDR1 and CDR2 are SGHDT and YYEEEE. For the CDR3, the DNA is TGTGCCAGCAGCTCCGTATACGAGCAGTACTTC. Protein product: CASSSVYEQYF.

This chain uses TRBV12-3 or TRBV12-4 with TRBJ1-4; D remains unclear. V lost 5 bases, J lost 10 bases, and 11 bases lay in between. The CDR3 has 12 residues. The CDR3 DNA reads TGTGCCAGCAGTAAAACAGCCGGAAAACTGTTTTTT. It specifies CASSKTAGKLFF.

The rearrangement links TRBV5-1 to TRBJ1-2, with a tentative D call TRBD1 (6 bases). CDR3 length: 14 amino acids. The V end lost 6 bases, the J end lost 8 bases, and 20 bases lay between the germline ends. Germline-derived CDR1 and CDR2 are SGHRS and YFSETQ. This chain's CDR3 is CASNTGTWGEGYTF. The CDR3 nucleotides are TGCGCCAGCAATACGGGGACATGGGGCGAGGGCTACACCTTC.

This CDR3 is CAWSVGEREAFF. The CDR3 nucleotides are TGTGCCTGGAGTGTAGGGGAACGCGAAGCTTTCTTT. The V call is TRBV30, the J call TRBJ1-1; possible D gene TRBD1, 5 bases. Trimming left V 0 bases short and J 8 bases short, with 10 bases between. Germline CDR1 reads GTSNPN; CDR2 reads SVGIG (reference sequence). The CDR3 is 12 amino acids.

The chain combines TRBV6-5 with TRBJ1-1; D might be TRBD1 (5 bases). The CDR3 has 13 residues. V was clipped by 4 bases and J by 5 bases, with 11 bases between them. CDR1 is MNHEY and CDR2 is SVGAGI in the germline V gene. CDR3 nucleotide sequence: TGTGCCAGCAGTTTCGGTAGGGGAACTGAAGCTTTCTTT. Translation: CASSFGRGTEAFF.

The gene calls are TRBV2 and TRBJ2-1, with 9 bases that match TRBD1. Trimming took 7 bases from V and 6 from J; bases not matched to a gene: 7. From germline, CDR1 is SNHLY and CDR2 FYNNEI. The CDR3 covers 14 residues. CDR3 nucleotide sequence: TGTGCCAGCAACCGGGACAGGGATAGCAATGAGCAGTTCTTC. It is translated as CASNRDRDSNEQFF.

The chain has TRBV7-9 and TRBJ1-1; D unclear. This CDR3 has 14 residues. With 1 base removed from V and 4 bases from J, the gap between germline ends came to 10 bases. Germline CDR1 and CDR2: SEHNR and FQNEAQ (reference sequence). CDR3 DNA sequence: TGTGCCAGCAGCTTAGGAGGGTATCGCACTGAAGCTTTCTTT. Its translation: CASSLGGYRTEAFF.

The chain has TRBV30 and TRBJ1-5; no definite D call. Germline V gene sequence: CDR1 GTSNPN, CDR2 SVGIG (reference sequence). V was clipped by 0 bases and J by 7 bases, with 13 bases between them. CDR3 length: 14 residues. The CDR3 nucleotides are TGTGCCTGGAGTGTAATGGGTGTGGGCCAGCCCCAGCATTTT. Its protein is CAWSVMGVGQPQHF.

The gene calls are TRBV27 and TRBJ2-3, with D maybe TRBD1 (6 bases). With 5 bases removed from V and 1 base from J, the gap between germline ends came to 7 bases. From germline, CDR1 is MNHEY and CDR2 SMNVEV (reference sequence). This CDR3 has 13 residues. In nucleotides, the CDR3 is TGTGCCAGCAGTCGACAGGGCACAGATACGCAGTATTTT. This translates into CASSRQGTDTQYF.

The chain carries TRBV5-1 and TRBJ2-3; the D gene is possibly TRBD2 (7 bases). Germline values: CDR1 SGHRS, CDR2 YFSETQ. The CDR3 consists of 16 residues. Trimming took off 0 bases at V and 2 bases at J, with 13 bases between the two ends. In nucleotides, the CDR3 is TGCGCCAGCAGCTTGGATGGAGGGGGGGCCACAGATACGCAGTATTTT. The encoded protein is CASSLDGGGATDTQYF.

V and J are TRBV2 and TRBJ2-2; TRBD2 agrees at 13 bases. After removal of 5 bases from V and 7 bases from J, the junction contained 7 bases not matched to a gene. CDR3 size: 16 residues. CDR1 is SNHLY and CDR2 is FYNNEI in the germline V gene. CDR3 sequence: CASSTGLAGAVGELFF. The CDR3 region has the DNA TGTGCCAGCAGTACAGGACTAGCGGGGGCGGTCGGGGAGCTGTTTTTT.

The rearrangement uses TRBV4-2 and TRBJ1-1; D is unclear. V lost 0 bases and J lost 5, with 13 bases in between. The length of the CDR3 is 15 residues. CDR1 is LGHNA, CDR2 YNFKEQ, per germline. CDR3 protein: CASSQDWGGGTEAFF. As DNA, the CDR3 is TGTGCCAGCAGCCAAGATTGGGGAGGTGGAACTGAAGCTTTCTTT.

The rearrangement joins TRBV5-4 to TRBJ1-3; a possible D gene is TRBD1 (5 bases). Trimming removed 4 bases from V and 2 bases from J, with 13 bases in between. The CDR3 length is 15 residues. CDR1 is SGHNT and CDR2 is YYREEE in the germline V gene (reference sequence). The chain's CDR3 is CASSPDSLAGNTIYF. DNA of the CDR3: TGTGCCAGCAGCCCTGACAGTTTGGCTGGAAACACCATATATTTT.

The rearrangement links TRBV21-1 to TRBJ1-5; the table's D gene call, TRBD1, was not cross checked with the DNA. TRBV21-1 is a pseudogene locus. This CDR3 region has 16 residues. CDR3 coding DNA: TGTGCCAGCAGCAACCCCCAGGAAAGAGCAGGTCAGCCCCAGCATTTT. This sequence encodes CASSNPQERAGQPQHF.

V and J are TRBV6-5 and TRBJ1-2, with 7 bases lining up with TRBD1. The CDR3 is 15 residues long. Germline V lookup: CDR1 MNHEY, CDR2 SVGAGI. The J segment lost 5 bases and the V segment lost 4 bases, leaving 10 bases of the junction unmatched. The DNA of the CDR3 is TGTGCCAGCAGTTGGGACAGCTTAATTAAGTATGGCTACACCTTC. Its translation is CASSWDSLIKYGYTF.

The chain couples TRBV5-1 to TRBJ2-7; 7 bases align to TRBD1. The CDR3 is 12 residues long. The ends lost 6 bases at V and 1 base at J; junction bases unmatched: 1. The V gene's germline CDR1 is SGHRS and CDR2 YFSETQ. In DNA, the CDR3 is TGCGCCAGCACGGGACAGTCCTACGAGCAGTACTTC. Protein product: CASTGQSYEQYF.

This clone has only one observation. The chain is built from TRBV27 and TRBJ2-4; TRBD1 matches 9 bases. The CDR3 extends over 15 amino acids. Germline CDR1 MNHEY, CDR2 SMNVEV (reference sequence). V dropped 5 bases and J dropped 0; count of bases not matched to a gene: 2. CDR3 amino acids: CASSGTGLAKNIQYF. The CDR3 DNA is TGTGCCAGCAGTGGGACAGGGTTAGCCAAAAACATTCAGTACTTC.

The chain is built from TRBV12-3 or TRBV12-4 and TRBJ1-5, with no clear D. The CDR3 length is 13 residues. V lost 6 bases and J 4 bases, leaving 10 bases between the germline ends. The CDR3 loop reads CASSPQLNQPQHF. The CDR3 DNA reads TGTGCCAGCAGCCCTCAGTTGAATCAGCCCCAGCATTTT.

The chain employs TRBV5-4 and TRBJ2-1; D may be TRBD2 (5 bases). The CDR3 has 14 amino acids. Germline CDR1 SGHNT, CDR2 YYREEE (reference sequence). Deletions cut 5 bases from V and 7 bases from J, with 16 bases between. CDR3 coding DNA: TGTGCCAGCAGGACGGGGTCCGGTCCGAATGAGCAGTTCTTC. Translating it yields CASRTGSGPNEQFF.

CDR3 sequence: CASSYSRVPANYGYTF. The CDR3 nucleotides read TGTGCCAGCAGTTACTCCCGGGTACCAGCTAACTATGGCTACACCTTC. V usage is TRBV6-6 and J usage is TRBJ1-2; unclear D gene. The CDR3 has 16 residues. Between the trimmed V and J ends, which lost 0 bases and 0 bases, there was a span of 11 bases. Germline loops: CDR1 MNHNY, CDR2 SVGAGI (reference sequence).

V usage is TRBV18 and J usage is TRBJ2-3; D gene uncertain. CDR3 length: 14 amino acids. Germline V lookup: CDR1 KGHSH, CDR2 LQKENI. Between the trimmed V and J ends, which lost 5 bases and 2 bases, there was a span of 11 bases. DNA for the CDR3: TGTGCCAGCTCAACGGTCCACTCCACAGATACGCAGTATTTT. Protein sequence: CASSTVHSTDTQYF.

The rearrangement joins TRBV19 to TRBJ1-1; D gene unclear. With 6 bases removed from V and 5 bases from J, the gap between germline ends came to 16 bases. Germline V gene sequence: CDR1 LNHDA, CDR2 SQIVND (reference sequence). This CDR3 is built from 14 residues. The CDR3 region has the DNA TGTGCCAGTAGCTCGGGTCCCTACTTGACTGAAGCTTTCTTT. It yields the protein CASSSGPYLTEAFF.

V and J are TRBV6-1 and TRBJ1-3; no clear D. CDR1 MNHNS and CDR2 SASEGT come from the germline V gene. This CDR3 spans 16 amino acids. The ends were cut back, 2 bases at V and 0 bases at J, with 11 bases in the middle. In DNA, the CDR3 is TGTGCCAGCAGTGAATTTTGGGCGTTCTCTGGAAACACCATATATTTT. Amino acids: CASSEFWAFSGNTIYF.

This clone was recorded a few times. This rearrangement joins TRBV4-2 to TRBJ1-1; the D is unclear. Trimming took off 3 bases at V and 5 bases at J, with 13 bases between the two ends. In germline, CDR1 is LGHNA, CDR2 YNFKEQ. The length of the CDR3 is 14 residues. The CDR3 here is CASSQENRGTEAFF. CDR3 DNA sequence: TGTGCCAGCAGCCAGGAAAACCGAGGGACTGAAGCTTTCTTT.

The V gene is TRBV5-5, the J gene TRBJ2-5; 14 nucleotides align to TRBD2. This CDR3 contains 15 residues. Germline CDR1 SGHKS, CDR2 YYEKEE (reference sequence). Unmatched junction bases numbered 2, after V lost 4 bases and J lost 3 bases. The CDR3: CASSTGLAGEETQYF. Here the CDR3 DNA reads TGTGCCAGCAGCACGGGACTAGCGGGGGAAGAGACCCAGTACTTC.

The chain uses TRBV2 and TRBJ2-3; TRBD1 matches 8 bases. V dropped 8 bases and J dropped 5; count of bases not matched to a gene: 0. The CDR3 runs 11 residues. The germline V gene has CDR1 SNHLY and CDR2 FYNNEI. In nucleotides, the CDR3 is TGTGCCAGCGGACAGGGAGATACGCAGTATTTT. This gives the protein CASGQGDTQYF.

This clone was counted a single time. V gene TRBV15 combines with J gene TRBJ2-4; a possible D gene is TRBD2 (6 bases). The CDR3 has 16 residues. CDR1 LNHNV and CDR2 YYDKDF come from the germline V gene (reference sequence). V shed 5 bases and J shed 0 bases, with 14 bases lying between them. The CDR3: CATSSVEGGAKNIQYF. The CDR3, as DNA: TGTGCCACCAGCTCCGTCGAGGGAGGAGCCAAAAACATTCAGTACTTC. The whole variable domain, filled in from reference TRBV15 and TRBJ2-4, reads DAMVIQNPRYQVTQFGKPVTLSCSQTLNHNVMYWYQQKSSQAPKLLFHYYDKDFNNEADTPDNFQSRRPNTSFCFLDIRSPGLGDTAMYLCATSSVEGGAKNIQYFGAGTRLSVL.

This clone was picked up one time. The gene calls are TRBV2 and TRBJ2-3, with 8 bases matching TRBD2. The CDR3 extends over 15 amino acids. CDR1 is SNHLY and CDR2 is FYNNEI in the germline V gene. The junction had 7 bases not matched to a gene; V was cut back by 6 bases and J by 2 bases. The CDR3 spells CASSLAGIFTDTQYF. CDR3 coding DNA: TGTGCCAGCAGCTTAGCGGGAATTTTCACAGATACGCAGTATTTT.

V usage is TRBV18 and J usage is TRBJ2-1; D call uncertain. Per germline, CDR1 KGHSH and CDR2 LQKENI. Deletions cut 3 bases from V and 9 bases from J, with 15 bases between. The CDR3 is 14 residues long. CDR3 sequence: CASSPPSRLGEQFF. The CDR3 coding sequence is TGTGCCAGCTCACCCCCGTCCCGACTGGGTGAGCAGTTCTTC.